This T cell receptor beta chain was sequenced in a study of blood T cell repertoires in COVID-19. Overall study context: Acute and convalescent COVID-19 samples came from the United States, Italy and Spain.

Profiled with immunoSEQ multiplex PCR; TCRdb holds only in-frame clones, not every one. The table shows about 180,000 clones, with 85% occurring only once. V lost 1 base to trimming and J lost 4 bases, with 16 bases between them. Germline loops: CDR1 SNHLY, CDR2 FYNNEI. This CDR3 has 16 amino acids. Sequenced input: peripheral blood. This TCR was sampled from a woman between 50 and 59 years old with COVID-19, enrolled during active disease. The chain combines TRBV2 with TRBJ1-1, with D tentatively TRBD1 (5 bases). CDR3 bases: TGTGCCAGCAGTGAAGAGACAGTCAACTGGGGCACTGAAGCTTTCTTT. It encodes CASSEETVNWGTEAFF.